Presented here are 25 T cell receptor beta chains from one specimen sequenced in a study of cytotoxic CD8 clonotypes in ibrutinib-treated CLL. Produced via immunoSEQ multiplex PCR; TCRdb's table is partial and in-frame only. This sample carries over 200,000 clones, roughly 65% of them seen once, and the ten largest clones take 5.5% to 6%. The sequenced sample was PBMCs, obtained after 12 months of ibrutinib treatment. The receptors shown here come from a human donor with chronic lymphocytic leukemia.

Comment on this clone: An end of the junction does not agree with germline; a read error may underlie this. This chain connects TRBV6-5 to TRBJ1-5; D is unresolved. The CDR3 extends over 13 amino acids. Germline V gene data show CDR1 as MNHEY and CDR2 as SVGAGI. CDR3 nucleotides: TGTGCCAGCAGTTACGGGAGAAATCATCCCCAGCATTTT. It codes for CASSYGRNHPQHF.

V gene TRBV4-2 combines with J gene TRBJ1-2; tentative D call: TRBD1 (5 bases). The CDR3 is made up of 16 amino acids. Germline CDR1 and CDR2: LGHNA and YNFKEQ. The V gene lost 4 bases and the J gene lost 3 bases, with 18 bases spanning the gap. In nucleotides, the CDR3 is TGTGCCAGCAGCCCCTCGATCAGGGAACGGGACTATGGCTACACCTTC. It encodes CASSPSIRERDYGYTF.

The J gene is TRBJ2-3, the V gene TRBV14; D call uncertain. Germline V gene sequence: CDR1 SGHDN, CDR2 FVKESK. The V gene lost 5 bases and the J gene lost 3 bases, with 9 bases spanning the gap. The CDR3 contains 13 residues. The CDR3 loop reads CASSYSVTDTQYF. As DNA, the CDR3 is TGTGCCAGCAGCTACAGTGTGACAGATACGCAGTATTTT.

The chain couples TRBV5-1 to TRBJ2-6; D uncertain. The CDR3 spans 15 residues. Trimming shortened V by 4 bases and J by 0 bases, and 8 bases separated the two germline ends. Per germline, CDR1 SGHRS and CDR2 YFSETQ. The CDR3 sequence: CASSQVLSGANVLTF. The DNA of the CDR3 is TGCGCCAGCAGCCAGGTTCTCTCTGGGGCCAACGTCCTGACTTTC.

In the case of this clone: Other DNA sequences in this sample translate to the same CDR3. The chain links TRBV7-2 to TRBJ1-3; no definite D call. The CDR3 covers 13 residues. Germline V gene data show CDR1 as SGHTA and CDR2 as FQGNSA. Trimming pared 1 base from V and 4 bases from J, leaving 5 bases between. CDR3 sequence: CASSLVAGNTIYF. In DNA, the CDR3 is TGTGCCAGCAGCTTAGTGGCGGGAAACACCATATATTTT.

J is TRBJ1-1 and V is TRBV6-1; D unclear. Trimming left V 3 bases short and J 10 bases short, with 18 bases between. Germline V gene sequence: CDR1 MNHNS, CDR2 SASEGT. This CDR3 is built from 14 residues. CDR3 region: CASSDSVRTSGAFF. CDR3 DNA sequence: TGTGCCAGCAGTGATTCCGTGCGGACTTCGGGAGCTTTCTTT.

This clone was counted only a few times. For the CDR3, the DNA is TGTGCCAGCAGCTCCAGACTAGCGGGAGACAATGAGCAGTTCTTC. Translation: CASSSRLAGDNEQFF. V and J are TRBV13 and TRBJ2-1, with 12 bases that match TRBD2. With 4 bases clipped from V and 5 bases from J, the junction kept 3 bases outside the gene matches. Per the germline V gene, CDR1 is PRHDT and CDR2 is FYEKMQ (reference sequence). The CDR3 runs to 15 residues.

The V call is TRBV6-5, the J call TRBJ2-3; D is undetermined. Germline CDR1 reads MNHEY; CDR2 reads SVGAGI. Between the trimmed V and J ends, which lost 6 bases and 5 bases, there was a span of 15 bases. The CDR3 loop spans 14 amino acids. The CDR3: CASREQPPGDTQYF. The CDR3 DNA reads as TGTGCCAGCAGGGAACAACCACCGGGAGATACGCAGTATTTT.

This clone came up a few times. V gene TRBV7-9 combines with J gene TRBJ2-2; D is unclear. CDR1 is SEHNR, CDR2 FQNEAQ, per germline (reference sequence). This CDR3 spans 14 amino acids. With 5 bases removed from V and 9 bases from J, the gap between germline ends came to 16 bases. For the CDR3, the DNA is TGTGCCAGCAGCCCCCCCCAAGGGCCCCGGGAGCTGTTTTTT. It encodes CASSPPQGPRELFF. The full variable domain, its missing parts supplied by reference TRBV7-9 and TRBJ2-2, is DTGVSQNPRHKITKRGQNVTFRCDPISEHNRLYWYRQTLGQGPEFLTYFQNEAQLEKSRLLSDRFSAERPKGSFSTLEIQRTEQGDSAMYLCASSPPQGPRELFFGEGSRLTVL.

This clone was detected only a few times. This sequence joins TRBV15 and TRBJ1-3; no clear D. The CDR3 is 17 amino acids. Trimming cost V 0 bases and J 4 bases, with 16 bases left between them. CDR1 LNHNV and CDR2 YYDKDF come from the germline V gene (reference sequence). CDR3 sequence reads: CATSRDYPGFAGNTIYF. The CDR3 DNA sequence: TGTGCCACCAGCAGAGATTATCCGGGGTTCGCCGGAAACACCATATATTTT. Together with reference TRBV15 and TRBJ1-3, the CDR3 gives the full variable domain: DAMVIQNPRYQVTQFGKPVTLSCSQTLNHNVMYWYQQKSSQAPKLLFHYYDKDFNNEADTPDNFQSRRPNTSFCFLDIRSPGLGDTAMYLCATSRDYPGFAGNTIYFGEGSWLTVV.

The chain carries TRBV7-2 and TRBJ1-1, with 8 positions matching TRBD1. V lost 4 bases, J lost 2 bases, and 3 bases stayed unmatched. Germline CDR1 is SGHTA and CDR2 is FQGNSA. The CDR3 extends over 14 amino acids. The CDR3 protein is CASSWQGANTEAFF. CDR3 coding DNA: TGTGCCAGCAGCTGGCAGGGGGCAAACACTGAAGCTTTCTTT.

V usage is TRBV6-5 and J usage is TRBJ2-7; D is perhaps TRBD2 (7 bases). This CDR3 contains 14 residues. V was shortened by 3 bases and J by 2 bases, with 11 bases between the two germline ends. Germline values: CDR1 MNHEY, CDR2 SVGAGI. The CDR3 is CASSYWGGPYEQYF. As DNA, the CDR3 is TGTGCCAGCAGTTATTGGGGGGGGCCCTACGAGCAGTACTTC.

J is TRBJ1-2 and V is TRBV9, with D hard to call. Germline CDR1 is SGDLS and CDR2 is YYNGEE. Trimming shortened V by 0 bases and J by 8 bases, and 14 bases separated the two germline ends. This CDR3 is 14 amino acids long. CDR3 in amino acids: CASSVATGRGGYTF. The DNA for the CDR3 is TGTGCCAGCAGCGTAGCTACCGGACGGGGAGGCTACACCTTC.

The rearrangement uses TRBV6-5 and TRBJ2-3; 9 bases line up with TRBD2. V lost 2 bases, J lost 2 bases, and 5 bases stayed unmatched. This CDR3 spans 16 amino acids. CDR1 and CDR2 (germline): MNHEY, SVGAGI. Here the CDR3 DNA reads TGTGCCAGCAGTTACCCGACTAGCGGATACACAGATACGCAGTATTTT. It encodes CASSYPTSGYTDTQYF.

The V call is TRBV11-2, the J call TRBJ2-7; D is undetermined. Germline V gene lookup returns CDR1 SGHAT and CDR2 FQNNGV. The length of the CDR3 is 13 residues. V shed 1 base and J shed 3 bases, with 7 bases lying between them. CDR3 loop: CASSLAGIYEQYF. The CDR3 DNA is TGTGCCAGCAGCTTAGCAGGAATCTACGAGCAGTACTTC.

This chain connects TRBV7-9 to TRBJ1-6; TRBD1 matches at 7 bases. The V segment lost 5 bases and the J segment 7 bases; nucleotides outside the gene matches: 14. Germline values: CDR1 SEHNR, CDR2 FQNEAQ (reference sequence). The CDR3 totals 17 residues. The CDR3 here is CASSPKTRAGGNSPLHF. CDR3 nucleotide sequence: TGTGCCAGCAGCCCGAAAACGAGGGCAGGGGGGAATTCACCCCTCCACTTT.

V is TRBV5-4 and J is TRBJ2-1; 9 nucleotides align to TRBD2. The trim removed 0 bases at V and 2 bases at J, leaving 3 bases unmatched. The CDR3 is 16 amino acids. Germline-derived CDR1 and CDR2 are SGHNT and YYREEE (reference sequence). The CDR3: CASSLAPSGAYNEQFF. CDR3 nucleotide sequence: TGTGCCAGCAGCTTGGCCCCTAGCGGGGCCTACAATGAGCAGTTCTTC.

This clone was counted a single time. V and J are TRBV29-1 and TRBJ2-1; TRBD2 agrees at 13 bases. V shed 6 bases, J shed 6 bases, and the junction held 5 bases outside the gene matches. CDR3 length equals 14 residues. CDR1 is SQVTM, CDR2 ANQGSEA, per germline. This CDR3 reads CSVGTSGVRNEQFF. Written as DNA, the CDR3 is TGCAGCGTCGGGACTAGCGGGGTCCGCAATGAGCAGTTCTTC.

The gene calls are TRBV27 and TRBJ1-1; a weak D match, TRBD1 (6 bases). The CDR3 extends over 15 amino acids. The germline V gene has CDR1 MNHEY and CDR2 SMNVEV (reference sequence). With 6 bases removed from V and 5 bases from J, the gap between germline ends came to 19 bases. In nucleotides, the CDR3 is TGTGCCAGCAGATCCAGGGGCCAATCTATTACTGAAGCTTTCTTT. Its protein product is CASRSRGQSITEAFF.

This clone has a handful of counts. This rearrangement joins TRBV28 to TRBJ2-7, with TRBD2 identical over 7 bases. Germline V CDR1 and CDR2: MDHEN, SYDVKM. V was clipped by 2 bases and J by 2 bases; unmatched bases: 3. The CDR3 length is 14 residues. The CDR3 loop is CASSLGGSAYEQYF. CDR3 in DNA: TGTGCCAGCAGTTTAGGCGGGAGCGCCTACGAGCAGTACTTC.

The sample holds a few counts of this clone. V and J are TRBV2 and TRBJ1-2; tentatively, D is TRBD1 (6 bases). Trimming left V 7 bases short and J 2 bases short, with 8 bases between. CDR3 length: 12 residues. CDR1 SNHLY and CDR2 FYNNEI come from the germline V gene. The CDR3 DNA sequence: TGTGCCAGCAATGACAGGAACTATGGCTACACCTTC. The encoded protein is CASNDRNYGYTF.

The chain has TRBV9 and TRBJ2-1; 10 bases align to TRBD2. The CDR3 sequence is 17 residues long. Unmatched junction bases numbered 5, after V lost 2 bases and J lost 0 bases. Germline CDR1 reads SGDLS; CDR2 reads YYNGEE. For the CDR3, the DNA is TGTGCCAGCAGCGTGTCGCTAGCGGGGGCCTCCTACAATGAGCAGTTCTTC. Translated: CASSVSLAGASYNEQFF. The entire variable domain, with the rest obtained from reference TRBV9 and TRBJ2-1, is as follows: DSGVTQTPKHLITATGQRVTLRCSPRSGDLSVYWYQQSLDQGLQFLIQYYNGEERAKGNILERFSAQQFPDLHSELNLSSLELGDSALYFCASSVSLAGASYNEQFFGPGTRLTVL.

The V call is TRBV27, the J call TRBJ2-2; unclear D gene. The V and J ends lost 7 bases and 8 bases respectively, with 5 bases between them. Germline CDR1 MNHEY, CDR2 SMNVEV (reference sequence). CDR3 length: 10 amino acids. The CDR3 region is CASMLGELFF. DNA of the CDR3: TGTGCCAGCATGCTGGGGGAGCTGTTTTTT.

The chain employs TRBV6-1 and TRBJ2-3; TRBD2 matches 8 bases. V was pared by 4 bases and J by 6 bases, with 9 bases of the junction left unmatched. Germline CDR1 MNHNS, CDR2 SASEGT. This CDR3 region has 15 residues. The CDR3, as DNA: TGTGCCAGCAGTGTTCTAGCGGGTTCCGGGGATACGCAGTATTTT. Translation: CASSVLAGSGDTQYF.

The table lists this clone with a few counts. V and J are TRBV25-1 and TRBJ1-3; D is unresolved. Trimming left V 2 bases short and J 1 base short, with 9 bases between. The germline CDR1 and CDR2 sequences are MGHDK and SYGVNS. CDR3 length equals 15 residues. DNA of the CDR3: TGTGCCAGCAGTGAAATTGCAGGATCTGGAAACACCATATATTTT. Amino acid sequence: CASSEIAGSGNTIYF.